The clone carrying this TCR beta chain rates as medium-sized (0.01 to 0.1%). The antigen remains unidentified. Researchers used the Oncomine TCR Beta short-read assay to sequence DNA from cultured CD4+ T cells. TCRdb itself ran the PCR reads through MiXCR, one entry per CDR3 protein. The sample includes 20,000 to 25,000 distinct CDR3 sequences, 46% of them seen just once. The data derive from a study of vaccination and CD4 T cells after COVID-19. Overall study: Median time from COVID diagnosis to post-COVID sampling was more than 95 days (35 to 161). Spike peptides, overlapping and drawn from SARS-CoV-2, HCoV-NL63, HCoV-OC43 and HCoV-229E, were used to stimulate cells.

Germline values: CDR1 DFQATT, CDR2 SNEGSKA (reference sequence). The ends were cut back, 1 base at V and 8 bases at J, with 15 bases in the middle. The CDR3 has 14 amino acids. Documented time point: late sampling 161 to 241 days after vaccination in a few convalescent patients. Treatment denoted: approximately 9-day PBMC culture with coronavirus spike peptide pools or control peptides (ViraFEST assay). Sequencing used CD4+ T cells from blood, cultured in vitro, obtained about 7 months after SARS-CoV-2 vaccination. J is TRBJ2-1 and V is TRBV20-1; possibly TRBD1 for D (6 bases). The origin of this receptor is a human donor who had recovered from COVID-19. The CDR3, as DNA: TGCAGTGCTAGAGCCTACTACAGGGACCATGAGCAGTTCTTC. It codes for CSARAYYRDHEQFF.